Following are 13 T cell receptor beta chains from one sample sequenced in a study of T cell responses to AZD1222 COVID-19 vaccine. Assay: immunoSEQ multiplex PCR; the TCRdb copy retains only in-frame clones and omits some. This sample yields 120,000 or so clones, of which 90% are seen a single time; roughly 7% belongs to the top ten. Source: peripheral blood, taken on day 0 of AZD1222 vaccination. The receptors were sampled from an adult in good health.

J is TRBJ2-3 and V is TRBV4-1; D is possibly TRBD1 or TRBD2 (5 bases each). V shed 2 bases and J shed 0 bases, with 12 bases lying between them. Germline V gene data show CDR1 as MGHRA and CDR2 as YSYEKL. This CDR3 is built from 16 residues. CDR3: CASSQLAGSSTDTQYF. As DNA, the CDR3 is TGCGCCAGCAGCCAATTGGCAGGGAGTAGCACAGATACGCAGTATTTT.

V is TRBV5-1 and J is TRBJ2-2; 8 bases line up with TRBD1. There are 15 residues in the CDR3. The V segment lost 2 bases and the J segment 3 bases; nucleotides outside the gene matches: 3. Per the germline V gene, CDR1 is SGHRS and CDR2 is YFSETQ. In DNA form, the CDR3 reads TGCGCCAGCAGCTTTGGACAGGGAGACACCGGGGAGCTGTTTTTT. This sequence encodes CASSFGQGDTGELFF.

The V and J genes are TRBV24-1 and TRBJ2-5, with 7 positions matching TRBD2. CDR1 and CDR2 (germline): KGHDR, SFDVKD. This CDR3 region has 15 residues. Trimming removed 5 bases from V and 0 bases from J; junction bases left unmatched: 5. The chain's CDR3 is CATSGLGGNQETQYF. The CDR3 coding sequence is TGTGCCACCAGTGGCCTGGGGGGGAACCAAGAGACCCAGTACTTC.

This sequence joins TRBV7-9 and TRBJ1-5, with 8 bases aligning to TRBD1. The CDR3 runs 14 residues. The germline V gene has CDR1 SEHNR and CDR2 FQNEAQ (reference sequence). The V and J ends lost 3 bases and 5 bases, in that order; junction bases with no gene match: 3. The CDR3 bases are TGTGCCAGCAGCTTCTCGACAGGGGATCAGCCCCAGCATTTT. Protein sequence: CASSFSTGDQPQHF.

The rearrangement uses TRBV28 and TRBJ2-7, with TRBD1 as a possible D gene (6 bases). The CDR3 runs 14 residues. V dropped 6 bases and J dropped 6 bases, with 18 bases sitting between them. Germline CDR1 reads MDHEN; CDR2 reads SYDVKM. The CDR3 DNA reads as TGTGCCAGCAGCCGCGAAAGGGGGTGGGTCGAGCAGTACTTC. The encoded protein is CASSRERGWVEQYF.

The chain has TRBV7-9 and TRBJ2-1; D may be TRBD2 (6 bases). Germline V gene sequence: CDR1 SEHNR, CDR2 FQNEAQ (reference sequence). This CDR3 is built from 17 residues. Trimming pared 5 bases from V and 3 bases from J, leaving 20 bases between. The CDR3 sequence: CASSTSSGSGDYNEQFF. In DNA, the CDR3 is TGTGCCAGCAGCACCTCTTCTGGTAGCGGAGACTACAATGAGCAGTTCTTC.

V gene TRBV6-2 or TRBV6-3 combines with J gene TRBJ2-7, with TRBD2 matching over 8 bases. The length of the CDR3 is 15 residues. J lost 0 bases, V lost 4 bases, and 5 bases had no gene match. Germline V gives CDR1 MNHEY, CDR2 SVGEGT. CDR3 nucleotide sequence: TGTGCCAGCAGTTCCCGGCGGGGGGTCTCCTACGAGCAGTACTTC. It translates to CASSSRRGVSYEQYF.

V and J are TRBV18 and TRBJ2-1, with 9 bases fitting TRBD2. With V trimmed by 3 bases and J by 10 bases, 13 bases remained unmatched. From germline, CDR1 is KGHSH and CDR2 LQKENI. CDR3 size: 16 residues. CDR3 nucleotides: TGTGCCAGCTCACCTCCTAGACTAGCGGAGGGGGAGGAGCAGTTCTTC. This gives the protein CASSPPRLAEGEEQFF.

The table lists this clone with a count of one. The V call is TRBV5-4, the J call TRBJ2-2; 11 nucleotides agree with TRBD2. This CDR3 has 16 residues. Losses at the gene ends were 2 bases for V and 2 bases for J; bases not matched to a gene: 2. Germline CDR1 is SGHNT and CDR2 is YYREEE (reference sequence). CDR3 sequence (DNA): TGTGCCAGCAGCTTAACTAGCGGGAGAAACACCGGGGAGCTGTTTTTT. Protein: CASSLTSGRNTGELFF.

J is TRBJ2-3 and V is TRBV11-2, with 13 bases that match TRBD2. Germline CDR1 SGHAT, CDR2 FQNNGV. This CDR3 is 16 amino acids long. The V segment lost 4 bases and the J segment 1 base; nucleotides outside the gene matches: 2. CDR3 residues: CASSSGLAGGTDTQYF. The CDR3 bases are TGTGCCAGCAGCTCAGGACTAGCGGGGGGCACAGATACGCAGTATTTT.

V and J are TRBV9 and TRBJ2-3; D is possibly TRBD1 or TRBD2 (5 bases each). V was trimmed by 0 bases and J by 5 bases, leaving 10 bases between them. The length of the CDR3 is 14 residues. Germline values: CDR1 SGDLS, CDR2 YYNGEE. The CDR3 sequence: CASSVVGGRDTQYF. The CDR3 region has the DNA TGTGCCAGCAGCGTAGTTGGGGGTCGAGATACGCAGTATTTT.

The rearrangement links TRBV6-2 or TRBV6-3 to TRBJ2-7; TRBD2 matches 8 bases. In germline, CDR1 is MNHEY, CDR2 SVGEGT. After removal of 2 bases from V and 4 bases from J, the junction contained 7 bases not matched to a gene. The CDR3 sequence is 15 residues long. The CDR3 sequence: CASSYNPGGPYEQYF. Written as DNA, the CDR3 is TGTGCCAGCAGTTACAATCCGGGAGGGCCGTACGAGCAGTACTTC.

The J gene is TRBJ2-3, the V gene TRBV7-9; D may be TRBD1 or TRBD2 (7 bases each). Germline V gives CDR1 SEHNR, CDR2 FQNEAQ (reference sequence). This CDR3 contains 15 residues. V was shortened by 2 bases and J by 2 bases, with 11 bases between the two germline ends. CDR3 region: CASSLQGDYTDTQYF. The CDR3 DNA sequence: TGTGCCAGCAGCTTACAGGGGGACTACACAGATACGCAGTATTTT.